A selection of T cell receptor beta chains follows, all from one sample in a study of regulatory T cells in long-lasting Graves disease. Using its own MiXCR run on the multiplex PCR reads, TCRdb lists one record per CDR3 protein. The top ten clones hold over 15% of a sample with more than 350,000 distinct CDR3 sequences, more than 12% of them seen once. The data also belong to a second study, concerning T cells in Graves' hyperthyroidism and ophthalmopathy.

The sequences come from peripheral blood mononuclear cells (PBMCs), collected at new diagnosis, from a patient treated with antithyroid drugs. All receptors come from a woman aged 25-40 years with Graves disease. CDR3s include the opening cysteine and the closing phenylalanine or tryptophan. Fields, in order: clone size, D gene, V gene, J gene, CDR3 protein, CDR3 DNA. A D gene is named only where the DNA matches it firmly. Size values are once, few and many counts, or a class for expanded clones, and some rows have none.

abundance: many; d_gene: -; v_gene: TRBV7-9; j_gene: TRBJ1-1; CDR3aa: CASRRREMNTEAFF; CDR3nt: TGTGCCAGCAGACGTCGTGAGATGAACACTGAAGCTTTCTTT
abundance: many; d_gene: -; v_gene: TRBV7-6; j_gene: TRBJ2-1; CDR3aa: CASSLGEVGWAGEQFF; CDR3nt: TGTGCCAGCAGCTTAGGGGAGGTGGGGTGGGCTGGAGAGCAGTTCTTC
abundance: few; d_gene: -; v_gene: TRBV29-1; j_gene: TRBJ2-1; CDR3aa: CSVEERKSSNEQFF; CDR3nt: TGCAGCGTTGAAGAGCGGAAGTCCTCCAATGAGCAGTTCTTC
abundance: many; d_gene: -; v_gene: TRBV6-2/TRBV6-3; j_gene: TRBJ2-3; CDR3aa: CASSYRDPALDTQYF; CDR3nt: TGTGCCAGCAGTTACCGGGACCCGGCCCTTGATACGCAGTATTTT
abundance: few; d_gene: TRBD1; v_gene: TRBV3-1; j_gene: TRBJ2-3; CDR3aa: CASSLRDRGLSGTDTQYF; CDR3nt: TGTGCCAGCAGTCTCCGGGACAGGGGGCTCAGTGGGACAGATACGCAGTATTTT
abundance: many; d_gene: TRBD2; v_gene: TRBV6-1; j_gene: TRBJ2-7; CDR3aa: CASRTGTSGGYEQYF; CDR3nt: TGTGCCAGCAGAACCGGGACTAGCGGGGGCTACGAGCAGTACTTC
abundance: many; d_gene: -; v_gene: TRBV3-1; j_gene: TRBJ1-2; CDR3aa: CASSRSPGAHYGYTF; CDR3nt: TGTGCCAGCAGCCGCAGTCCGGGGGCTCACTATGGCTACACCTTC
abundance: -; d_gene: -; v_gene: TRBV6-2/TRBV6-3; j_gene: TRBJ1-3; CDR3aa: CASSAEGTPISGNTIYF; CDR3nt: TGTGCCAGCAGCGCAGAGGGGACACCGATCTCTGGAAACACCATATATTTT
abundance: -; d_gene: -; v_gene: TRBV24-1; j_gene: TRBJ2-1; CDR3aa: CATSTTGKYNEQFF; CDR3nt: TGTGCCACCAGTACTACAGGGAAATACAATGAGCAGTTCTTC
abundance: many; d_gene: TRBD1; v_gene: TRBV29-1; j_gene: TRBJ2-2; CDR3aa: CSVVQGARTGELFF; CDR3nt: TGCAGCGTAGTACAGGGGGCTCGCACCGGGGAGCTGTTTTTT
abundance: -; d_gene: -; v_gene: TRBV6-4; j_gene: TRBJ1-2; CDR3aa: CASSPLATGYGYTF; CDR3nt: TGTGCCAGCAGTCCCCTCGCGACAGGCTATGGCTACACCTTC
abundance: -; d_gene: -; v_gene: TRBV27; j_gene: TRBJ2-7; CDR3aa: CASSLSLGHPREQYF; CDR3nt: TGTGCCAGCAGTTTATCCCTCGGACACCCTCGGGAGCAGTACTTC
abundance: few; d_gene: -; v_gene: TRBV20-1; j_gene: TRBJ2-1; CDR3aa: CSATHSGDWNEQFF; CDR3nt: TGCAGTGCTACACACTCGGGAGATTGGAATGAGCAGTTCTTC
abundance: many; d_gene: -; v_gene: TRBV6-1; j_gene: TRBJ2-5; CDR3aa: CASSERGQGQETQYF; CDR3nt: TGTGCCAGCAGTGAAAGGGGCCAGGGCCAAGAGACCCAGTACTTC
abundance: -; d_gene: TRBD2; v_gene: TRBV29-1; j_gene: TRBJ2-3; CDR3aa: CSVEDRTSGSADTQYF; CDR3nt: TGCAGCGTTGAAGACCGGACTAGCGGGAGTGCAGATACGCAGTATTTT
abundance: few; d_gene: -; v_gene: TRBV6-4; j_gene: TRBJ1-2; CDR3aa: CASSDDSSRGYTF; CDR3nt: TGTGCCAGCAGTGACGATTCCTCGAGGGGCTACACCTTC
abundance: -; d_gene: TRBD2; v_gene: TRBV11-2; j_gene: TRBJ2-3; CDR3aa: CASSLRRGGRGTDTQYF; CDR3nt: TGTGCCAGCAGTCTTCGTAGGGGAGGGCGCGGCACAGATACGCAGTATTTT
abundance: -; d_gene: -; v_gene: TRBV7-9; j_gene: TRBJ2-7; CDR3aa: CASSSAAGGRLYEQYF; CDR3nt: TGTGCCAGCAGCTCCGCCGCTGGGGGCAGGCTCTACGAGCAGTACTTC
abundance: -; d_gene: -; v_gene: TRBV7-8; j_gene: TRBJ1-1; CDR3aa: CASSLRSLGAGLGNTEAFF; CDR3nt: TGTGCCAGCAGCTTAAGGAGTTTGGGGGCCGGGCTGGGGAACACTGAAGCTTTCTTT
abundance: -; d_gene: -; v_gene: TRBV10-3; j_gene: TRBJ2-1; CDR3aa: CAISEAITRGRGGNEQFF; CDR3nt: TGTGCCATCAGTGAAGCAATAACCAGGGGGCGCGGGGGGAATGAGCAGTTCTTC
abundance: once; d_gene: -; v_gene: TRBV12-3/TRBV12-4; j_gene: TRBJ2-5; CDR3aa: CASSWRGSQETQYF; CDR3nt: TGTGCCAGCAGTTGGAGGGGGAGTCAAGAGACCCAGTACTTC
abundance: few; d_gene: TRBD2; v_gene: TRBV28; j_gene: TRBJ2-3; CDR3aa: CASSFFYRLAGLPTDTQYF; CDR3nt: TGTGCCAGCAGTTTTTTTTACCGGCTAGCGGGTCTTCCGACAGATACGCAGTATTTT
abundance: few; d_gene: TRBD2; v_gene: TRBV7-9; j_gene: TRBJ2-7; CDR3aa: CASSRLAGGTYEQYF; CDR3nt: TGTGCCAGCAGTCGACTAGCGGGAGGTACCTACGAGCAGTACTTC
abundance: -; d_gene: TRBD2; v_gene: TRBV9; j_gene: TRBJ2-3; CDR3aa: CASSVAAGGPTDTQYF; CDR3nt: TGTGCCAGCAGCGTAGCGGCGGGAGGGCCAACAGATACGCAGTATTTT
abundance: -; d_gene: TRBD1; v_gene: TRBV9; j_gene: TRBJ1-2; CDR3aa: CASSPPTGGIYGYTF; CDR3nt: TGTGCCAGCAGCCCACCGACAGGGGGCATCTATGGCTACACCTTC
abundance: many; d_gene: -; v_gene: TRBV7-9; j_gene: TRBJ1-1; CDR3aa: CASSWGGGTTTEAFF; CDR3nt: TGTGCCAGCAGCTGGGGCGGGGGTACTACTACTGAAGCTTTCTTT
abundance: -; d_gene: TRBD1; v_gene: TRBV24-1; j_gene: TRBJ1-1; CDR3aa: CATRDRGYTEAFF; CDR3nt: TGTGCCACCAGAGACAGGGGTTACACTGAAGCTTTCTTT
abundance: many; d_gene: -; v_gene: TRBV12-3/TRBV12-4; j_gene: TRBJ1-5; CDR3aa: CASSLSLWPQHF; CDR3nt: TGTGCCAGCAGTTTATCCCTCTGGCCCCAGCATTTT
abundance: many; d_gene: -; v_gene: TRBV27; j_gene: TRBJ1-2; CDR3aa: CASTTSSEPRQRHGYTF; CDR3nt: TGTGCCAGCACTACAAGTAGTGAGCCTCGCCAAAGGCATGGCTACACCTTC
abundance: many; d_gene: TRBD2; v_gene: TRBV28; j_gene: TRBJ2-1; CDR3aa: CASSLQVGLAGGSVYNEQFF; CDR3nt: TGTGCCAGCAGTCTCCAGGTTGGACTAGCGGGAGGGTCGGTTTACAATGAGCAGTTCTTC
abundance: -; d_gene: -; v_gene: TRBV7-9; j_gene: TRBJ1-2; CDR3aa: CASSNGMGGGYGYTF; CDR3nt: TGTGCCAGCAGCAACGGGATGGGGGGCGGCTATGGCTACACCTTC